The rows below give T cell receptor beta chains drawn from one sample of a study of cytomegalovirus exposure and HLA in healthy donors. Using immunoSEQ multiplex PCR, the repertoire was profiled, and TCRdb retains in-frame clones only, with some absent. Of 110,000 to 150,000 clones in the sample, around 79% were seen once. The sequenced sample was PBMCs. These receptors all stem from a woman aged 25 to 45 in good health and CMV-seronegative. Each CDR3 is given with its conserved first and last residue. Fields, in order: CDR3 DNA, CDR3 protein, J gene, D gene, CDR3 length, V gene, clone size. D genes are given only for firm matches. Only part of the rows carry a size: once, few, many, or a class if the clone is expanded.

CDR3nt: TGCAGCGTTGAACGGGAAGGGACTGAAGCTTTCTTT
CDR3aa: CSVEREGTEAFF
j_gene: TRBJ1-1
d_gene: .
len: 12
v_gene: TRBV29-1
abundance: .

CDR3nt: TGCAGCGTTGAGAGACAGCTGAGCACTGAAGCTTTCTTT
CDR3aa: CSVERQLSTEAFF
j_gene: TRBJ1-1
d_gene: .
len: 13
v_gene: TRBV29-1
abundance: .

CDR3nt: TGCGCCAGCAGCTTGGCGGCGGGGGGGTACAATGAGCAGTTCTTC
CDR3aa: CASSLAAGGYNEQFF
j_gene: TRBJ2-1
d_gene: TRBD2
len: 15
v_gene: TRBV5-1
abundance: .

CDR3nt: TGTGCCAGCAGTTCCCTAGGGGGCACTGAAGCTTTCTTT
CDR3aa: CASSSLGGTEAFF
j_gene: TRBJ1-1
d_gene: .
len: 13
v_gene: TRBV7-6
abundance: .

CDR3nt: TGTGCCAGCAGCTTGAGGACCCTCGGGGTGAACACTGAAGCTTTCTTT
CDR3aa: CASSLRTLGVNTEAFF
j_gene: TRBJ1-1
d_gene: .
len: 16
v_gene: TRBV5-4
abundance: .

CDR3nt: TGCGCCAGCCTTCAGGGATTCACTGAAGCTTTCTTT
CDR3aa: CASLQGFTEAFF
j_gene: TRBJ1-1
d_gene: .
len: 12
v_gene: TRBV10-2
abundance: .

CDR3nt: TGTGCCAGCATGAACAGCCGGAACACTGAAGCTTTCTTT
CDR3aa: CASMNSRNTEAFF
j_gene: TRBJ1-1
d_gene: .
len: 13
v_gene: TRBV6-5
abundance: few

CDR3nt: TGCGCCAGCAGCTTGGCAGCAGGGGCCTACGAGCAGTACTTC
CDR3aa: CASSLAAGAYEQYF
j_gene: TRBJ2-7
d_gene: .
len: 14
v_gene: TRBV5-1
abundance: medium-sized

CDR3nt: TGTGCCAGTAGTATAGGAGGCGACTATGGCTACACCTTC
CDR3aa: CASSIGGDYGYTF
j_gene: TRBJ1-2
d_gene: .
len: 13
v_gene: TRBV19
abundance: .

CDR3nt: TGTGCCAGCAGCGTAATCTACAGGGAAATCCAATCTGGGGCCAACGTCCTGACTTTC
CDR3aa: CASSVIYREIQSGANVLTF
j_gene: TRBJ2-6
d_gene: .
len: 19
v_gene: TRBV11-2
abundance: .

CDR3nt: TGTGCCAGCAGCTCACAGACAGCCCTGAACACTGAAGCTTTCTTT
CDR3aa: CASSSQTALNTEAFF
j_gene: TRBJ1-1
d_gene: .
len: 15
v_gene: TRBV9
abundance: .

CDR3nt: TGTGCCAGTAGTATAGTGAACGGGATCGGCTACACCTTC
CDR3aa: CASSIVNGIGYTF
j_gene: TRBJ1-2
d_gene: .
len: 13
v_gene: TRBV19
abundance: .

CDR3nt: TGCGCCAGCAGCTTTCTGGGGGAGGGCGATGGCTACACCTTC
CDR3aa: CASSFLGEGDGYTF
j_gene: TRBJ1-2
d_gene: .
len: 14
v_gene: TRBV5-1
abundance: .

CDR3nt: TGTGCCAGCAGCTTCGGGACAGTAGATGAAAAACTGTTTTTT
CDR3aa: CASSFGTVDEKLFF
j_gene: TRBJ1-4
d_gene: TRBD1
len: 14
v_gene: TRBV7-8
abundance: .

CDR3nt: TGCGCCAGCAGCTCTGACAGGGCGAACACTGAAGCTTTCTTT
CDR3aa: CASSSDRANTEAFF
j_gene: TRBJ1-1
d_gene: TRBD1
len: 14
v_gene: TRBV5-1
abundance: .

CDR3nt: TGTGCCAGCAGTGACCTCCTAGCGGGGGGGGCCTACGAGCAGTACTTC
CDR3aa: CASSDLLAGGAYEQYF
j_gene: TRBJ2-7
d_gene: TRBD2
len: 16
v_gene: TRBV6-4
abundance: .

CDR3nt: TGTGCCAGCAGCACGGAACTAGCGGATAGCACAGATACGCAGTATTTT
CDR3aa: CASSTELADSTDTQYF
j_gene: TRBJ2-3
d_gene: TRBD2
len: 16
v_gene: TRBV7-8
abundance: .

CDR3nt: TGTGCCAGCAGCTTAGACGGTGAAGAGACCCAGTACTTC
CDR3aa: CASSLDGEETQYF
j_gene: TRBJ2-5
d_gene: .
len: 13
v_gene: TRBV7-6
abundance: .

CDR3nt: TGCAGTGCGGCCCGGGATTATGCCATATATTTT
CDR3aa: CSAARDYAIYF
j_gene: TRBJ1-3
d_gene: .
len: 11
v_gene: TRBV20-1
abundance: .

CDR3nt: TGCGCCAGCAGCTTGGGACAGCTTTCCTCCTACGAGCAGTACTTC
CDR3aa: CASSLGQLSSYEQYF
j_gene: TRBJ2-7
d_gene: .
len: 15
v_gene: TRBV5-1
abundance: .

CDR3nt: TGTGCCAGTAGTCTACTACAGGGAAACACCGGGGAGCTGTTTTTT
CDR3aa: CASSLLQGNTGELFF
j_gene: TRBJ2-2
d_gene: .
len: 15
v_gene: TRBV19
abundance: .

CDR3nt: TGTGCCAGCAGCCCTGGAGACTATGGCTACACCTTC
CDR3aa: CASSPGDYGYTF
j_gene: TRBJ1-2
d_gene: .
len: 12
v_gene: TRBV6-1
abundance: .

CDR3nt: TGTGCCAGTAGTACCCTCGGCTCCTACGAGCAGTACTTC
CDR3aa: CASSTLGSYEQYF
j_gene: TRBJ2-7
d_gene: .
len: 13
v_gene: TRBV19
abundance: .

CDR3nt: TGCGCCAGCAGTCCCGACAGGACAGGCGAGACCCAGTACTTC
CDR3aa: CASSPDRTGETQYF
j_gene: TRBJ2-5
d_gene: TRBD1
len: 14
v_gene: TRBV5-1
abundance: .

CDR3nt: TGTGCCAGCAGCTCACGGACAGGGTCGACCCTCCACTTT
CDR3aa: CASSSRTGSTLHF
j_gene: TRBJ1-6
d_gene: TRBD1
len: 13
v_gene: TRBV5-6
abundance: .

CDR3nt: TGTGCCAGCAGCTCCCTCCAGGGTCTCTATGGCTACACCTTC
CDR3aa: CASSSLQGLYGYTF
j_gene: TRBJ1-2
d_gene: .
len: 14
v_gene: TRBV5-6
abundance: .

CDR3nt: TGTGCCAGCAGCGTAGGGGACAGGGGATACTATGGCTACACCTTC
CDR3aa: CASSVGDRGYYGYTF
j_gene: TRBJ1-2
d_gene: TRBD1
len: 15
v_gene: TRBV9
abundance: .

CDR3nt: TGTGCCAGCACCAGTGGAGGCTCATCCTATGGCTACACCTTC
CDR3aa: CASTSGGSSYGYTF
j_gene: TRBJ1-2
d_gene: .
len: 14
v_gene: TRBV28
abundance: .

CDR3nt: TGCGCCAGCAGCTTGGGGAGCGCGGGAGAGACCCAGTACTTC
CDR3aa: CASSLGSAGETQYF
j_gene: TRBJ2-5
d_gene: .
len: 14
v_gene: TRBV5-1
abundance: .

CDR3nt: TGCGCCAGCAGCGCCCGGGACAGCTCCTACGAGCAGTACTTC
CDR3aa: CASSARDSSYEQYF
j_gene: TRBJ2-7
d_gene: TRBD1
len: 14
v_gene: TRBV5-1
abundance: once

CDR3nt: TGTGCCAGCAGCCAAGAGGGAGATAGCAATCAGCCCCAGCATTTT
CDR3aa: CASSQEGDSNQPQHF
j_gene: TRBJ1-5
d_gene: .
len: 15
v_gene: TRBV4-2
abundance: .

CDR3nt: TGCGCCAGCAGCCAAGATCAATCAGGGCCAATTCGGTTCTTC
CDR3aa: CASSQDQSGPIRFF
j_gene: TRBJ2-1
d_gene: .
len: 14
v_gene: TRBV4-1
abundance: .

CDR3nt: TGTGCCAGCATTTCTGCAGGGGAGCAAGAGACCCAGTACTTC
CDR3aa: CASISAGEQETQYF
j_gene: TRBJ2-5
d_gene: .
len: 14
v_gene: TRBV2
abundance: .

CDR3nt: TGCGCCAGCAGCCAAGAACATTATCAGCCCCAGCATTTT
CDR3aa: CASSQEHYQPQHF
j_gene: TRBJ1-5
d_gene: .
len: 13
v_gene: TRBV4-1
abundance: .

CDR3nt: TGTGCCTGGAGGGCTAGCGGGGGACCCTACAATGAGCAGTTCTTC
CDR3aa: CAWRASGGPYNEQFF
j_gene: TRBJ2-1
d_gene: TRBD2
len: 15
v_gene: TRBV30
abundance: .

CDR3nt: TGTGCCAGCAGTCCCTCAATCGGGGTGGCTAACTATGGCTACACCTTC
CDR3aa: CASSPSIGVANYGYTF
j_gene: TRBJ1-2
d_gene: .
len: 16
v_gene: TRBV27
abundance: .

CDR3nt: TGCGCCAGCAGCTCAGACCCCACAGGGGGCTATGGCTACACCTTC
CDR3aa: CASSSDPTGGYGYTF
j_gene: TRBJ1-2
d_gene: TRBD1
len: 15
v_gene: TRBV4-3
abundance: .

CDR3nt: TGTGCCAGCAGTACAGGCAATGAGCAGTTCTTC
CDR3aa: CASSTGNEQFF
j_gene: TRBJ2-1
d_gene: .
len: 11
v_gene: TRBV6-1
abundance: .

CDR3nt: TGCGCCAGCAGCCACCGGGGGTCTAACACCATATATTTT
CDR3aa: CASSHRGSNTIYF
j_gene: TRBJ1-3
d_gene: .
len: 13
v_gene: TRBV4-3
abundance: .

CDR3nt: TGTGCCAGCAGCGCCCCCGGGACAGGGATCACCGGGGAGCTGTTTTTT
CDR3aa: CASSAPGTGITGELFF
j_gene: TRBJ2-2
d_gene: TRBD1
len: 16
v_gene: TRBV9
abundance: .

CDR3nt: TGTGCCACCAGCAGAGGGGGGCGTGGCACTGAAGCTTTCTTT
CDR3aa: CATSRGGRGTEAFF
j_gene: TRBJ1-1
d_gene: .
len: 14
v_gene: TRBV15
abundance: .

CDR3nt: TGTGCCAGCAGTTTACTAGTGAGTGTGGATGAGCAGTTCTTC
CDR3aa: CASSLLVSVDEQFF
j_gene: TRBJ2-1
d_gene: .
len: 14
v_gene: TRBV27
abundance: .

CDR3nt: TGTGCCAGCAGTCCCGGACTAGCGGGGGGGCGAGAGACCCAGTACTTC
CDR3aa: CASSPGLAGGRETQYF
j_gene: TRBJ2-5
d_gene: TRBD2
len: 16
v_gene: TRBV7-6
abundance: .

CDR3nt: TGTGCCAGCGGCACAGGTTTTAGCAATCAGCCCCAGCATTTT
CDR3aa: CASGTGFSNQPQHF
j_gene: TRBJ1-5
d_gene: .
len: 14
v_gene: TRBV6-5
abundance: few

CDR3nt: TGTGCCAGCAGTGCCAGGGTTTTTGGCACAGATACGCAGTATTTT
CDR3aa: CASSARVFGTDTQYF
j_gene: TRBJ2-3
d_gene: .
len: 15
v_gene: TRBV25-1
abundance: once

CDR3nt: TGTGCCAGCAGCTTGGAGGGGACAGGGATACTCTACGAGCAGTACTTC
CDR3aa: CASSLEGTGILYEQYF
j_gene: TRBJ2-7
d_gene: TRBD1
len: 16
v_gene: TRBV5-4
abundance: .

CDR3nt: TGCGCCAGCAGCCAAGCCACCGAGGGTTTCTCCGAGCAGTACTTC
CDR3aa: CASSQATEGFSEQYF
j_gene: TRBJ2-7
d_gene: .
len: 15
v_gene: TRBV4-3
abundance: .

CDR3nt: TGTGCCAGCAGCCATGCCGTACAGGGGGCAATCAATGAGCAGTTCTTC
CDR3aa: CASSHAVQGAINEQFF
j_gene: TRBJ2-1
d_gene: TRBD1
len: 16
v_gene: TRBV5-5
abundance: .

CDR3nt: TGCGCCAGCAGCTTGGCGGGACAGGGACTGGGCGAGCAGTACTTC
CDR3aa: CASSLAGQGLGEQYF
j_gene: TRBJ2-7
d_gene: TRBD1
len: 15
v_gene: TRBV5-1
abundance: .

CDR3nt: TGTGCCAGCAGCTTACACAGCACCGGGGAGCTGTTTTTT
CDR3aa: CASSLHSTGELFF
j_gene: TRBJ2-2
d_gene: .
len: 13
v_gene: TRBV5-8
abundance: .

CDR3nt: TGTGCCAGCAGTGGGCCGGGGGGGACCGGCTACACCTTC
CDR3aa: CASSGPGGTGYTF
j_gene: TRBJ1-2
d_gene: .
len: 13
v_gene: TRBV6-1
abundance: .

CDR3nt: TGTGCCAGCAGCCAGGACACCCTGAACACTGAAGCTTTCTTT
CDR3aa: CASSQDTLNTEAFF
j_gene: TRBJ1-1
d_gene: .
len: 14
v_gene: TRBV6-5
abundance: .

CDR3nt: TGTGCCAGCAGTAGGCTAGCGGGGGGCCCTAGCACAGATACGCAGTATTTT
CDR3aa: CASSRLAGGPSTDTQYF
j_gene: TRBJ2-3
d_gene: TRBD2
len: 17
v_gene: TRBV2
abundance: .

CDR3nt: TGTGCCTGGAGTCCGGGTGTGGATGAAAAACTGTTTTTT
CDR3aa: CAWSPGVDEKLFF
j_gene: TRBJ1-4
d_gene: .
len: 13
v_gene: TRBV30
abundance: .

CDR3nt: TGTGCCAGCAGCATCCGGACTAGCTACGAGCAGTACTTC
CDR3aa: CASSIRTSYEQYF
j_gene: TRBJ2-7
d_gene: TRBD2
len: 13
v_gene: TRBV5-8
abundance: .

CDR3nt: TGTGCCAGCAGTGAAGTCCGGGACAGGGTATCATATGGCTACACCTTC
CDR3aa: CASSEVRDRVSYGYTF
j_gene: TRBJ1-2
d_gene: TRBD1
len: 16
v_gene: TRBV2
abundance: .